Below are 25 T cell receptor beta chains sequenced from a single sample in a study of cytomegalovirus exposure and HLA in healthy donors. Both 60 Vbeta primers and 13 Jbeta primers went into the PCR. Sequencing used immunoSEQ multiplex PCR; TCRdb keeps in-frame clones, though not all of them. The profile shows 200,000 to 250,000 clones, 78% of them singletons. Sample: PBMCs. The receptors stem from a boy aged 5 to 17 in good health and CMV-seronegative.

V is TRBV6-5 and J is TRBJ1-1; D remains unclear. There are 15 residues in the CDR3. CDR1 MNHEY and CDR2 SVGAGI come from the germline V gene. The V end lost 2 bases, the J end lost 0 bases, and 10 bases lay between the germline ends. CDR3 amino acids: CASSYATALNTEAFF. The CDR3 DNA sequence: TGTGCCAGCAGTTACGCCACAGCCCTGAACACTGAAGCTTTCTTT.

The V call is TRBV5-6, the J call TRBJ2-2; TRBD2 might be the D (5 bases). The CDR3 totals 15 residues. The V gene lost 6 bases and the J gene lost 4 bases, with 16 bases spanning the gap. The germline V gene encodes CDR1 SGHDT and CDR2 YYEEEE. The CDR3 region has the DNA TGTGCCAGCACCCCCGGGCCCGGGGTCACCGGGGAGCTGTTTTTT. This codes for CASTPGPGVTGELFF.

The table lists this clone with a count of one. The chain recombines TRBV9 with TRBJ2-7; 10 positions match TRBD2. V trimming: 4 bases; J trimming: 6 bases; junction bases outside the gene matches: 7. CDR3 length: 14 residues. In germline, CDR1 is SGDLS, CDR2 YYNGEE. The CDR3 nucleotides are TGTGCCAGCAGCCCTCTAGCGGGAGATAGCGAGCAGTACTTC. Its protein product is CASSPLAGDSEQYF.

This clone was seen a few times. The chain couples TRBV7-9 to TRBJ1-4, with D possibly TRBD1 on 5 matching bases. The CDR3 runs to 15 residues. V lost 2 bases, J lost 5 bases, and 12 bases lay in between. CDR1 SEHNR and CDR2 FQNEAQ come from the germline V gene (reference sequence). The CDR3 reads CASSLWSGLNEKLFF. CDR3 sequence (DNA): TGTGCCAGCAGCTTATGGTCAGGGTTGAATGAAAAACTGTTTTTT.

The J gene is TRBJ2-3, the V gene TRBV5-1; 8 bases fit TRBD2. This CDR3 has 14 amino acids. J was trimmed by 2 bases and V by 6 bases; bases with no gene match: 5. Germline values: CDR1 SGHRS, CDR2 YFSETQ. The CDR3 reads CASTPGGVTDTQYF. The CDR3 region has the DNA TGCGCCAGCACTCCCGGGGGGGTCACAGATACGCAGTATTTT.

CDR3 region: CASSELAGAIDTQYF. The CDR3 coding sequence is TGTGCCAGCAGTGAATTAGCGGGGGCCATAGATACGCAGTATTTT. The chain has TRBV2 and TRBJ2-3; TRBD2 matches at 9 bases. J was trimmed by 5 bases and V by 2 bases; bases with no gene match: 5. This CDR3 spans 15 amino acids. In germline, CDR1 is SNHLY, CDR2 FYNNEI.

V usage is TRBV2 and J usage is TRBJ1-6; no definite D call. Trimming took off 3 bases at V and 0 bases at J, with 6 bases between the two ends. The CDR3 has 15 residues. Looked up from germline, CDR1 is SNHLY and CDR2 is FYNNEI. The chain's CDR3 is CASSDGSSYNSPLHF. CDR3 nucleotide sequence: TGTGCCAGCAGTGACGGGTCCTCCTATAATTCACCCCTCCACTTT.

V usage is TRBV6-1 and J usage is TRBJ2-5; 7 positions match TRBD1. The CDR3 covers 14 residues. Germline V CDR1 and CDR2: MNHNS, SASEGT. The ends lost 5 bases at V and 8 bases at J; junction bases unmatched: 11. CDR3 sequence reads: CASSPRQGFDTQYF. The CDR3 DNA follows: TGTGCCAGCAGTCCCCGACAGGGTTTTGACACCCAGTACTTC.

V usage is TRBV7-9 and J usage is TRBJ1-1; D is unresolved. The CDR3 is 13 amino acids. Between the trimmed V and J ends, which lost 2 bases and 1 base, there was a span of 5 bases. Looked up from germline, CDR1 is SEHNR and CDR2 is FQNEAQ (reference sequence). The CDR3 loop reads CASSLSGNTEAFF. In DNA form, the CDR3 reads TGTGCCAGCAGCTTATCAGGGAACACTGAAGCTTTCTTT.

This clone was seen more than once but under ten times. This chain links TRBV30 with TRBJ1-2; TRBD1 matches 10 bases. J lost 5 bases, V lost 1 base, and 1 base had no gene match. Germline V gene data show CDR1 as GTSNPN and CDR2 as SVGIG (reference sequence). The CDR3 contains 13 residues. The CDR3 protein is CAWSAGQGYGYTF. CDR3 sequence (DNA): TGTGCCTGGAGTGCGGGACAGGGGTATGGCTACACCTTC.

The chain links TRBV4-1 to TRBJ2-3; 11 nucleotides align to TRBD2. After removal of 0 bases from V and 2 bases from J, the junction contained 10 bases not matched to a gene. The CDR3 totals 19 residues. Germline loops: CDR1 MGHRA, CDR2 YSYEKL. This CDR3 is CASSQEQLAGEAYTDTQYF. The CDR3 DNA reads TGCGCCAGCAGCCAAGAACAACTAGCGGGAGAGGCTTACACAGATACGCAGTATTTT.

This rearrangement joins TRBV6-1 to TRBJ2-7, with D hard to call. Germline-derived CDR1 and CDR2 are MNHNS and SASEGT. The CDR3 spans 15 residues. V was shortened by 4 bases and J by 3 bases, with 16 bases between the two germline ends. CDR3 region: CASSAEENPYYEQYF. The DNA of the CDR3 is TGTGCCAGCAGTGCCGAGGAAAACCCTTACTACGAGCAGTACTTC.

The chain employs TRBV19 and TRBJ2-1, with 8 bases fitting TRBD2. This CDR3 is built from 15 residues. The J segment lost 0 bases and the V segment lost 5 bases, leaving 3 bases of the junction unmatched. Germline values: CDR1 LNHDA, CDR2 SQIVND (reference sequence). This CDR3 is CASSPAGDSYNEQFF. The CDR3 DNA follows: TGTGCCAGTAGTCCAGCGGGGGACTCCTACAATGAGCAGTTCTTC.

The rearrangement joins TRBV19 to TRBJ2-7; D might be TRBD1 (5 bases). Between the trimmed V and J ends, which lost 3 bases and 9 bases, there was a span of 18 bases. The V gene's germline CDR1 is LNHDA and CDR2 SQIVND (reference sequence). The CDR3 covers 14 residues. The CDR3 region is CASSISWQGGGQYF. CDR3 sequence (DNA): TGTGCCAGTAGTATCTCTTGGCAGGGCGGCGGGCAGTACTTC. Together with reference TRBV19 and TRBJ2-7, the CDR3 gives the full variable domain: DGGITQSPKYLFRKEGQNVTLSCEQNLNHDAMYWYRQDPGQGLRLIYYSQIVNDFQKGDIAEGYSVSREKKESFPLTVTSAQKNPTAFYLCASSISWQGGGQYFGPGTRLTVT.

J is TRBJ1-1 and V is TRBV19, with 9 bases lining up with TRBD1. CDR1 LNHDA and CDR2 SQIVND come from the germline V gene (reference sequence). The J segment lost 4 bases and the V segment lost 3 bases, leaving 3 bases of the junction unmatched. This CDR3 is 14 amino acids long. Here the CDR3 reads CASSIATGGTEAFF. The CDR3 coding sequence is TGTGCCAGTAGTATCGCGACAGGGGGCACTGAAGCTTTCTTT. The variable domain in full, completed from reference TRBV19 and TRBJ1-1, reads DGGITQSPKYLFRKEGQNVTLSCEQNLNHDAMYWYRQDPGQGLRLIYYSQIVNDFQKGDIAEGYSVSREKKESFPLTVTSAQKNPTAFYLCASSIATGGTEAFFGQGTRLTVV.

This rearrangement joins TRBV10-3 to TRBJ1-4; 8 bases map to TRBD1. This CDR3 contains 16 residues. The germline gives CDR1 ENHRY, CDR2 SYGVKD. V shed 5 bases, J shed 8 bases, and the junction held 13 bases outside the gene matches. The CDR3 is CAISQGAGQGGEKLFF. Here the CDR3 DNA reads TGTGCCATCAGTCAAGGGGCTGGACAGGGAGGCGAAAAACTGTTTTTT.

The chain has TRBV5-4 and TRBJ1-4; D remains ambiguous. The CDR3 covers 15 residues. Trimming cost V 4 bases and J 2 bases, with 12 bases left between them. Germline V CDR1 and CDR2: SGHNT, YYREEE (reference sequence). The CDR3 region is CASSPGRSTNEKLFF. CDR3 coding DNA: TGTGCCAGCAGCCCCGGGAGGTCGACTAATGAAAAACTGTTTTTT.

This clone has more than one count but fewer than ten. This chain links TRBV7-2 with TRBJ2-5, with TRBD1 matching 8 bases. TRBJ2-7 matches the DNA end more closely, so the J call is doubtful. Germline CDR1 SGHTA, CDR2 FQGNSA. The CDR3 runs to 16 residues. The chain's CDR3 is CASSFSSGTGPYEQYF. CDR3 DNA: TGTGCCAGCAGCTTTTCTTCCGGGACAGGCCCCTACGAGCAGTACTTC.

The V call is TRBV7-2, the J call TRBJ2-1; D gene uncertain. The CDR3 runs 15 residues. Trimming removed 1 base from V and 4 bases from J, with 11 bases in between. CDR1 is SGHTA, CDR2 FQGNSA, per germline. This CDR3 is CASSLVSGSYNEQFF. The DNA for the CDR3 is TGTGCCAGCAGCTTAGTGTCCGGGTCTTACAATGAGCAGTTCTTC.

V is TRBV10-1 and J is TRBJ1-1; D may be TRBD1 (5 bases). V was shortened by 7 bases and J by 0 bases, with 9 bases between the two germline ends. There are 13 residues in the CDR3. The germline gives CDR1 WNHNN, CDR2 SYGVQD (reference sequence). The CDR3 here is CASKAGLNTEAFF. CDR3 DNA: TGCGCCAGCAAGGCGGGACTGAACACTGAAGCTTTCTTT.

The V and J genes are TRBV7-6 and TRBJ2-1, with 8 bases matching TRBD2. CDR1 SGHVS and CDR2 FNYEAQ come from the germline V gene. This CDR3 region has 21 residues. V shed 7 bases and J 1 base; nucleotides not matched to a gene: 24. CDR3 amino acids: CASITTDWASGRPPSYNEQFF. The CDR3 DNA reads TGTGCCAGCATCACTACCGACTGGGCTAGCGGGCGTCCCCCTTCCTACAATGAGCAGTTCTTC.

The V call is TRBV5-1, the J call TRBJ2-7, with TRBD2 matching over 10 bases. Germline CDR1 reads SGHRS; CDR2 reads YFSETQ. V lost 1 base and J lost 6; bases outside the gene matches: 7. This CDR3 has 15 residues. The CDR3 nucleotides read TGCGCCAGCAGCTTGTCCGGGACTAGCGTTCGCGAGCAGTACTTC. It specifies CASSLSGTSVREQYF.

This chain links TRBV9 with TRBJ2-3; TRBD1 aligns across 8 bases. The germline gives CDR1 SGDLS, CDR2 YYNGEE. This CDR3 is 17 amino acids long. The V and J ends lost 7 bases and 6 bases, in that order; junction bases with no gene match: 19. The CDR3 coding sequence is TGTGCCAGCGGAAGGGGCTATAGCGGTCACAGGGGGGATACGCAGTATTTT. This sequence encodes CASGRGYSGHRGDTQYF.

The chain has TRBV6-1 and TRBJ2-1; D unresolved. The CDR3 spans 15 residues. V lost 8 bases to trimming and J lost 0 bases, with 14 bases between them. CDR1 and CDR2 (germline): MNHNS, SASEGT. The CDR3 spells CASSEASSSYNEQFF. In nucleotides, the CDR3 is TGTGCCAGCTCTGAGGCGAGTAGCTCCTACAATGAGCAGTTCTTC.

The chain links TRBV7-6 to TRBJ2-7; 11 bases are shared with TRBD1. V trimming: 5 bases; J trimming: 0 bases; junction bases outside the gene matches: 12. This CDR3 has 18 residues. The germline V gene has CDR1 SGHVS and CDR2 FNYEAQ. The CDR3 loop reads CASSPLTGTGGTSYEQYF. CDR3 nucleotides: TGTGCCAGCAGCCCCCTTACCGGGACAGGGGGTACCTCCTACGAGCAGTACTTC.